The 12 T cell receptor beta chains listed next were all sequenced from one sample in a study of T cells in Graves' hyperthyroidism and ophthalmopathy. Template material for amplifying TCR beta CDR3 regions consisted of RNA transcripts. During a first-round RT-PCR of the TCR CDR3, the HTBI primer set was used. TCRdb re-called the multiplex PCR reads with MiXCR, one entry per CDR3 protein. This table holds about 210,000 distinct CDR3 sequences, 17% found once. Input material: blood. The receptors were sampled from a man aged 50-59 years with Graves' hyperthyroidism.

The V gene is TRBV9, the J gene TRBJ1-5; no firm D call. The CDR3 sequence is 14 residues long. Germline V gives CDR1 SGDLS, CDR2 YYNGEE. Trimming took off 4 bases at V and 2 bases at J, with 10 bases between the two ends. CDR3 nucleotide sequence: TGTGCCAGCAGCCCCCCGGCAGGCAATCAGCCCCAGCATTTT. Translation: CASSPPAGNQPQHF.

On this clonotype itself: A read error is possible here, since a much larger clone lies one base away. This chain uses TRBV11-3 with TRBJ1-3; perhaps TRBD1 as D (5 bases). The CDR3 sequence is 15 residues long. Looked up from germline, CDR1 is SGHNT and CDR2 is YENEEA. In nucleotides, the CDR3 is TGTGCCAGCAGCTTAGACGCAGGGTCTGGAAACGCCATATATTTT. Residues: CASSLDAGSGNAIYF.

This clonotype is a singleton in its sample. A much larger clonotype is one base distant, so this may be a read error. V is TRBV27 and J is TRBJ2-1, with TRBD2 identical over 7 bases. Germline V gene lookup returns CDR1 MNHEY and CDR2 SMNVEV (reference sequence). The CDR3 runs to 15 residues. DNA for the CDR3: TGTGCCAGCACCCCCCTGACGGGAGGAAGGAATGAGCTGTTCTTC. Residues: CASTPLTGGRNELFF.

The sample holds many counts of this clonotype. The chain couples TRBV7-9 to TRBJ2-5; D possibly matches TRBD1 or TRBD2 (6 bases each). Per the germline V gene, CDR1 is SEHNR and CDR2 is FQNEAQ (reference sequence). V lost 5 bases and J 1 base, leaving 11 bases between the germline ends. The CDR3 is made up of 14 amino acids. CDR3 in amino acids: CASSARGGQETQYF. CDR3 nucleotide sequence: TGTGCCAGCAGCGCCAGGGGAGGCCAAGAGACCCAGTACTTC.

This clonotype was counted between two and nine times. The chain employs TRBV28 and TRBJ2-1, with TRBD2 matching 11 bases. The V segment lost 2 bases and the J segment 4 bases; nucleotides outside the gene matches: 7. Germline-derived CDR1 and CDR2 are MDHEN and SYDVKM. This CDR3 contains 17 residues. CDR3 sequence: CASSLGKLAGVYNEQFF. The CDR3 nucleotides are TGTGCCAGCAGTTTAGGGAAACTAGCGGGAGTTTACAATGAGCAGTTCTTC.

This clonotype has a count of ten or more. This chain links TRBV7-3 with TRBJ1-1, with D possibly matching TRBD1 (5 bases). Germline assignment: CDR1 SGHTA and CDR2 FQGTGA. CDR3 length equals 15 residues. With 10 bases removed from V and 1 base from J, the gap between germline ends came to 19 bases. CDR3 in DNA: TGTGCCAACCCGACAGCTTCAGGAGGGAACACTGAAGCTTTCTTT. This sequence encodes CANPTASGGNTEAFF.

This chain connects TRBV3-1 to TRBJ2-5; 11 bases align to TRBD2. Germline lookup yields CDR1 LGHDT and CDR2 YNNKEL (reference sequence). The junction had 1 base not matched to a gene; V was cut back by 0 bases and J by 1 base. The CDR3 extends over 16 amino acids. The CDR3 loop is CASSQEGLAVQETQYF. The CDR3 coding sequence is TGTGCCAGCAGCCAAGAGGGACTAGCGGTCCAAGAGACCCAGTACTTC.

Concerning this clonotype itself: This could be a read error, since a much larger clone is one nucleotide away. The chain has TRBV3-1 and TRBJ2-7, with 8 nucleotides matching TRBD1. There are 14 residues in the CDR3. CDR1 is LGHDT, CDR2 YNNKEL, per germline (reference sequence). In DNA form, the CDR3 reads TGTACCAGCAGCCGGACAGGGAGAAAGGATGAGCAGTACTTC. It specifies CTSSRTGRKDEQYF.

The J gene is TRBJ1-1, the V gene TRBV27, with a tentative D call TRBD1 (5 bases). Germline CDR1 is MNHEY and CDR2 is SMNVEV (reference sequence). The V and J ends lost 8 bases and 4 bases respectively, with 17 bases between them. The CDR3 has 14 amino acids. CDR3 residues: CASSVLGPLTEAFF. Here the CDR3 DNA reads TGTGCCAGCTCAGTTCTGGGACCCCTCACTGAAGCTTTCTTT.

This clonotype was counted many times. This sequence joins TRBV14 and TRBJ2-2; D possibly corresponds to TRBD2 (5 bases). Germline CDR1 is SGHDN and CDR2 is FVKESK. Trimming stripped 0 bases from V and 7 bases from J, with 6 bases between. The CDR3 length is 13 residues. DNA of the CDR3: TGTGCCAGCAGCCAAGAGGGAGACGGGGAGCTGTTTTTT. It codes for CASSQEGDGELFF. The variable domain in full, completed from reference TRBV14 and TRBJ2-2, reads EAGVTQFPSHSVIEKGQTVTLRCDPISGHDNLYWYRRVMGKEIKFLLHFVKESKQDESGMPNNRFLAERTGGTYSTLKVQPAELEDSGVYFCASSQEGDGELFFGEGSRLTVL.

This clonotype was observed at least ten times. The J gene is TRBJ2-4, the V gene TRBV2; 10 nucleotides match TRBD2. Losses at the gene ends were 3 bases for V and 8 bases for J; bases not matched to a gene: 10. CDR1 SNHLY and CDR2 FYNNEI come from the germline V gene. This CDR3 has 16 residues. In nucleotides, the CDR3 is TGTGCCAGCAGTGACGTCTTGACTAGCGGGTTTGACATTCAGTACTTC. It codes for CASSDVLTSGFDIQYF.

A remark on this clonotype: A junction end diverges from the germline sequence, so it may reflect a read error. The genes are TRBV18 and TRBJ2-1; 8 bases align to TRBD1. Germline V gene sequence: CDR1 KGHSH, CDR2 LQKENI. CDR3 length: 13 amino acids. The CDR3 DNA reads as TGTGCCAGCTCACCCGGACAGGGCAATGAGCAGCTCTTC. It codes for CASSPGQGNEQLF.